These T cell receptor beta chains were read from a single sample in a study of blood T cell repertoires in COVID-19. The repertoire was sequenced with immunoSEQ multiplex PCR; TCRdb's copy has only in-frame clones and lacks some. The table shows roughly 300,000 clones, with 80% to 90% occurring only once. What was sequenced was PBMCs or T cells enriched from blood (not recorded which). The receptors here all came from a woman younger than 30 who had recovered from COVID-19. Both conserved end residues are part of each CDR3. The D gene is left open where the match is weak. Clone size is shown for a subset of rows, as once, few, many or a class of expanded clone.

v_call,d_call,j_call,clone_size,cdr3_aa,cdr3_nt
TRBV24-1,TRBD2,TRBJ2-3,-,CATSGGGRPDTQYF,TGTGCCACCAGTGGGGGAGGGAGGCCAGATACGCAGTATTTT
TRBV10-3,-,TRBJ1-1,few,CAISQSRQNTEAFF,TGTGCCATCAGTCAGTCGCGTCAAAACACTGAAGCTTTCTTT
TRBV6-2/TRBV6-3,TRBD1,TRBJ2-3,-,CASSRQGADTQYF,TGTGCCAGCAGTCGACAGGGGGCAGATACGCAGTATTTT
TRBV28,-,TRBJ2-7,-,CASSLPSSARRRDYEQYF,TGTGCCAGCAGTTTGCCGAGCTCAGCGCGTCGACGGGACTACGAGCAGTACTTC
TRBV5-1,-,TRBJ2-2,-,CASSLGQLPNTGELFF,TGCGCCAGCAGCTTGGGACAGCTCCCGAACACCGGGGAGCTGTTTTTT
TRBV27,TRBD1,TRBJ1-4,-,CASTRTGAGEKLFF,TGTGCCAGCACAAGAACAGGGGCGGGGGAAAAACTGTTTTTT
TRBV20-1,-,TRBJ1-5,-,CSASEANAVRGLGQPQHF,TGCAGTGCTAGTGAGGCAAACGCGGTTAGGGGATTAGGTCAGCCCCAGCATTTT
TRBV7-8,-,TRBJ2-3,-,CASSALGKLLNEGDTQYF,TGTGCCAGCAGCGCCCTAGGTAAACTCCTAAACGAGGGAGATACGCAGTATTTT
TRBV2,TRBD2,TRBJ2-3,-,CASSVLATEATSTDTQYF,TGTGCCAGCAGTGTACTAGCGACGGAGGCTACTAGCACAGATACGCAGTATTTT
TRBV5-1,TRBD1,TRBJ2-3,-,CASSSDRGPGDTQYF,TGCGCCAGCAGCTCTGACAGGGGACCTGGAGATACGCAGTATTTT
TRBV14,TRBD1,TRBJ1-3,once,CASSQKDRHSGNTIYF,TGTGCCAGCAGCCAAAAGGACAGGCACTCTGGAAACACCATATATTTT
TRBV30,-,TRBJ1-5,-,CAWATVLNNQPQHF,TGTGCCTGGGCAACGGTCCTGAACAATCAGCCCCAGCATTTT
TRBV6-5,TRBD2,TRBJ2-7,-,CASKGLAQLKYEQYF,TGTGCCAGCAAAGGACTAGCGCAACTTAAATACGAGCAGTACTTC
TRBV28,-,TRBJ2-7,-,CASSRYEQYF,TGTGCCAGCAGCCGCTACGAGCAGTACTTC
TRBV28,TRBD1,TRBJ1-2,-,CASSSGTGPYGYTF,TGTGCCAGCAGTTCCGGGACAGGCCCCTATGGCTACACCTTC
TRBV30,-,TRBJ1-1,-,CAWSRDSPEAFF,TGTGCCTGGAGCAGGGACTCCCCTGAAGCTTTCTTT
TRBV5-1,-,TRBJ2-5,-,CASSWSRDYQETQYF,TGCGCCAGCAGCTGGAGCCGGGACTACCAAGAGACCCAGTACTTC
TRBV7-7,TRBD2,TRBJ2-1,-,CASSPAGGIGYNEQFF,TGTGCCAGCAGCCCAGCGGGGGGCATAGGCTACAATGAGCAGTTCTTC
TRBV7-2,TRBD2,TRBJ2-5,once,CASSSPSGAETQYF,TGTGCCAGCAGCTCCCCCAGCGGGGCAGAGACCCAGTACTTC